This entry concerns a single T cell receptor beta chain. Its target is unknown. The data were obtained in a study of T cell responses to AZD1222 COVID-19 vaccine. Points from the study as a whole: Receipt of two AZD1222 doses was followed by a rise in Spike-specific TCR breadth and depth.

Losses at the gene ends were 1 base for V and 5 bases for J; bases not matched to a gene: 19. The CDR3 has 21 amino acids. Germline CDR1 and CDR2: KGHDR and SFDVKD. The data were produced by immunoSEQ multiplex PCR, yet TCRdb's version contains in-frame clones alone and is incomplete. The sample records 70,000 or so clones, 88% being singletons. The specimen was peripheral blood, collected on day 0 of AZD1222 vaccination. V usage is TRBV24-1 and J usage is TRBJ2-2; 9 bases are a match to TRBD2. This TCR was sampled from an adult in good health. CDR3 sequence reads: CATSDLEKEREAEVGTGELFF. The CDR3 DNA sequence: TGTGCCACCAGTGATTTAGAGAAAGAGCGGGAGGCCGAGGTGGGGACCGGGGAGCTGTTTTTT.